This T cell receptor (beta chain) was found in a study of blood T cells in healthy people across ages. General study findings and limits: Strong correlation linked observed beta diversity and percent naive T cells.

V lost 7 bases and J lost 4; bases outside the gene matches: 5. Germline V CDR1 and CDR2: SQVTM, ANQGSEA. This CDR3 contains 13 residues. This clonotype came up a few times. Antigen: not known. A J-beta primer mix and a sample-barcoded 5' primer were used in a second PCR of about 7 to 11 cycles. TCRdb analysed the 5' RACE reads with MiXCR anew, one entry per CDR3 protein. The sample includes around 940,000 distinct CDR3 sequences, roughly 51% of them seen just once. This rearrangement joins TRBV29-1 to TRBJ1-2; 11 nucleotides align to TRBD1. This clonotype was obtained from a woman in her sixties in good health. The sample taken for sequencing was blood. The CDR3 spells CSGTGGDGYGYTF. Here the CDR3 DNA reads TGCAGCGGGACAGGGGGCGATGGCTATGGCTACACCTTC.